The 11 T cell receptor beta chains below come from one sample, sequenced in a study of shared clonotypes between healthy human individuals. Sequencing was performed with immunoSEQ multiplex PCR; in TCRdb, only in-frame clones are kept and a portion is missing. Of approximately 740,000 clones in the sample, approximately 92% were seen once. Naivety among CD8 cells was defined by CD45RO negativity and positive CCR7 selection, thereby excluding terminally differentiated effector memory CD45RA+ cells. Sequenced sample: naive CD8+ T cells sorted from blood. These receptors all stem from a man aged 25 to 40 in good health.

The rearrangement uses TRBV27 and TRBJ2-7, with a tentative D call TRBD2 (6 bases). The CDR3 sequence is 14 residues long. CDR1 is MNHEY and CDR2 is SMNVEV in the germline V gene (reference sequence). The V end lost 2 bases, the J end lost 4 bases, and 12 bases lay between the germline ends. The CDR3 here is CASSLGTPLYEQYF. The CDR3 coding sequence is TGTGCCAGCAGTTTAGGGACTCCTCTTTACGAGCAGTACTTC.

The CDR3 nucleotides read TGTGCCAGTAGTATAACGGGTCTAGGGCCCAATGAGCAGTTCTTC. Amino acids: CASSITGLGPNEQFF. This rearrangement joins TRBV19 to TRBJ2-1; D uncertain. The CDR3 sequence is 15 residues long. Trimming cost V 2 bases and J 6 bases, with 14 bases left between them. CDR1 is LNHDA, CDR2 SQIVND, per germline (reference sequence).

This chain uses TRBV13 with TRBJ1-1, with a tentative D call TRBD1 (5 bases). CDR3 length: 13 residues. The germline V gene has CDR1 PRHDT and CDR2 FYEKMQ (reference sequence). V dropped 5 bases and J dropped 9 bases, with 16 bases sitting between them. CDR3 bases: TGTGCCAGCAGCGTCGGGGACCGAATAAAAGCTTTCTTT. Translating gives CASSVGDRIKAFF.

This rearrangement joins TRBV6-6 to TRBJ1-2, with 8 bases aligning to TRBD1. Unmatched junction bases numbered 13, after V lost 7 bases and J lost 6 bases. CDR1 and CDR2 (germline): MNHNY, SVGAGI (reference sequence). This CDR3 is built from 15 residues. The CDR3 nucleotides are TGTGCCAGCAAGGACAGGGTGGCTCCTGGGGATGGCTACACCTTC. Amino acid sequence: CASKDRVAPGDGYTF.

CDR3 loop: CASSVEASLPYEQYF. The CDR3 nucleotides read TGTGCCAGCAGCGTAGAGGCCTCACTTCCCTACGAGCAGTACTTC. The chain couples TRBV9 to TRBJ2-7; D not resolved. This CDR3 contains 15 residues. Trimming shortened V by 0 bases and J by 2 bases, and 12 bases separated the two germline ends. CDR1 SGDLS and CDR2 YYNGEE come from the germline V gene.

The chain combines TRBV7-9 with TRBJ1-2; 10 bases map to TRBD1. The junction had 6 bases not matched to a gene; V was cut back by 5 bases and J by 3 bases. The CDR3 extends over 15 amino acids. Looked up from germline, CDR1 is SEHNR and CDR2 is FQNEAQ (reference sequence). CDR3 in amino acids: CASSTGTGVDYGYTF. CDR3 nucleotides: TGTGCCAGCAGCACGGGGACAGGGGTGGACTATGGCTACACCTTC.

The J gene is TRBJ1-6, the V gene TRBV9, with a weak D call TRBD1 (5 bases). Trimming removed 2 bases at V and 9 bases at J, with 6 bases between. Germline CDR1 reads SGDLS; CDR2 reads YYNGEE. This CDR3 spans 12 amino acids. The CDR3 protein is CASSVGGSPLHF. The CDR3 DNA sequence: TGTGCCAGCAGCGTTGGGGGTTCACCCCTCCACTTT.

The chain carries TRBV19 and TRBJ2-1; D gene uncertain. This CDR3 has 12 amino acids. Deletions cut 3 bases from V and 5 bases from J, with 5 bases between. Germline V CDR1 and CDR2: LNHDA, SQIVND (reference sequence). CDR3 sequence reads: CASSIPNNEQFF. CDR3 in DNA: TGTGCCAGTAGTATCCCTAACAATGAGCAGTTCTTC.

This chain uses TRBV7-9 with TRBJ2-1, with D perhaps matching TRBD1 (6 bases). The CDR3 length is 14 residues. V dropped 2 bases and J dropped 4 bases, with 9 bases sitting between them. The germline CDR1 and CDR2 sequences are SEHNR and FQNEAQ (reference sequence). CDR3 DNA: TGTGCCAGCAGCTTAAAAGGGACATACAATGAGCAGTTCTTC. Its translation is CASSLKGTYNEQFF.

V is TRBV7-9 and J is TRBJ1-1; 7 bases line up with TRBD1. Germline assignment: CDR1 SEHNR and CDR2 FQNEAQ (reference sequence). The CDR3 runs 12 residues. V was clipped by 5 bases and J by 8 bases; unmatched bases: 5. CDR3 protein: CASSVTGVEAFF. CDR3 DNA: TGTGCCAGCAGCGTAACAGGGGTCGAAGCTTTCTTT.

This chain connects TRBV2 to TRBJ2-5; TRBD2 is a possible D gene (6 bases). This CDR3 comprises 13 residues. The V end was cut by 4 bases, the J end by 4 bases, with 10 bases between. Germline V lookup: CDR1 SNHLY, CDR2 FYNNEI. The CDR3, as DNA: TGTGCCAGCAGTGGACTAGGTATAGAGACCCAGTACTTC. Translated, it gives CASSGLGIETQYF.